Listed here are 19 T cell receptor beta chains from one sample, sequenced in a study of PD-1 blockade in classical Hodgkin lymphoma. Only in-frame clones appear in the TCRdb table, and some are missing; sequencing was by immunoSEQ multiplex PCR. The data show 10,000 to 15,000 clones, around nine tenths seen once. Specified time point: cycle 4 day 1 (C4D1), after about 6 weeks of nivolumab. Relapse was seen in all patients after autologous stem cell transplantation, and brentuximab vedotin exposure was variable. Starting with thawed PBMCs, CD4+ T cells were purified by magnetic negative selection. Sequencing was performed on CD4+ T cells from blood, taken before the fourth cycle of nivolumab. The receptors originated from a human donor with classical Hodgkin lymphoma.

The chain carries TRBV2 and TRBJ1-4; 9 positions agree with TRBD1. Germline V gene sequence: CDR1 SNHLY, CDR2 FYNNEI. The CDR3 is 15 residues long. V shed 7 bases, J shed 8 bases, and the junction held 11 bases outside the gene matches. CDR3 DNA: TGTGCCAGCACCGGACAGGGGATGATGGCGGAAAAACTGTTTTTT. Protein sequence: CASTGQGMMAEKLFF.

The chain uses TRBV11-1 and TRBJ2-5; D is ambiguous. Trimming removed 5 bases from V and 3 bases from J, with 19 bases in between. Germline CDR1 is SGHAT and CDR2 is FQDESV (reference sequence). CDR3 size: 16 residues. CDR3 residues: CASSRRMGPREETQYF. The CDR3 DNA reads as TGTGCCAGCAGCCGCCGTATGGGCCCTCGGGAAGAGACCCAGTACTTC. The full variable domain, in which reference TRBV11-1 and TRBJ2-5 provide the parts outside the CDR3, is EAEVAQSPRYKITEKSQAVAFWCDPISGHATLYWYRQILGQGPELLVQFQDESVVDDSQLPKDRFSAERLKGVDSTLKIQPAELGDSAMYLCASSRRMGPREETQYFGPGTRLLVL.

The V call is TRBV10-3, the J call TRBJ2-5; the match to TRBD1 covers 8 bases. Germline CDR1 ENHRY, CDR2 SYGVKD. This CDR3 is built from 14 residues. Losses at the gene ends were 7 bases for V and 5 bases for J; bases not matched to a gene: 9. CDR3 in DNA: TGTGCCATCAAGGGAGACAGGGGATGGGAGACCCAGTACTTC. It yields the protein CAIKGDRGWETQYF.

This chain uses TRBV28 with TRBJ1-3, with 7 bases matching TRBD1. This CDR3 spans 15 amino acids. With 6 bases clipped from V and 5 bases from J, the junction kept 10 bases outside the gene matches. Germline CDR1 MDHEN, CDR2 SYDVKM. The CDR3: CASRPTNRGRNTIYF. The CDR3 DNA is TGTGCCAGCAGGCCGACCAACAGGGGACGAAACACCATATATTTT. The full variable domain, rest sourced from reference TRBV28 and TRBJ1-3, is DVKVTQSSRYLVKRTGEKVFLECVQDMDHENMFWYRQDPGLGLRLIYFSYDVKMKEKGDIPEGYSVSREKKERFSLILESASTNQTSMYLCASRPTNRGRNTIYFGEGSWLTVV.

The genes are TRBV5-1 and TRBJ2-1, with 9 nucleotides matching TRBD2. The CDR3 sequence is 17 residues long. CDR1 is SGHRS and CDR2 is YFSETQ in the germline V gene. V shed 0 bases, J shed 7 bases, and the junction held 11 bases outside the gene matches. As DNA, the CDR3 is TGCGCCAGCAGCTTGGAGAGATCTAGCGGGATAAGTAATGAGCAGTTCTTC. Amino acid sequence: CASSLERSSGISNEQFF.

In its sample, this clone was seen once. This sequence joins TRBV28 and TRBJ2-7; a possible D gene is TRBD1 (6 bases). CDR1 and CDR2 (germline): MDHEN, SYDVKM. The CDR3 consists of 18 residues. Between the trimmed V and J ends, which lost 5 bases and 3 bases, there was a span of 26 bases. The CDR3 spells CASSQTTYRVIDDYEQYF. The CDR3 region has the DNA TGTGCCAGCAGTCAGACGACATACAGGGTAATTGACGACTACGAGCAGTACTTC.

The genes are TRBV29-1 and TRBJ2-3; 11 bases are shared with TRBD2. CDR3 length equals 14 residues. Per the germline V gene, CDR1 is SQVTM and CDR2 is ANQGSEA. V lost 6 bases and J lost 2; bases outside the gene matches: 4. CDR3 nucleotide sequence: TGCAGCGTGACTAGCGGGGTCTTCACAGATACGCAGTATTTT. This sequence encodes CSVTSGVFTDTQYF.

V gene TRBV7-8 combines with J gene TRBJ2-7, with D tentatively TRBD2 (5 bases). CDR3 length: 14 amino acids. V lost 4 bases and J 6 bases, leaving 16 bases between the germline ends. Germline CDR1 SGHVS, CDR2 FQNEAQ. CDR3 region: CASSSPSSLGEQYF. The CDR3 DNA sequence: TGTGCCAGCAGCTCTCCTAGCTCCCTGGGCGAGCAGTACTTC.

The V call is TRBV5-4, the J call TRBJ2-7; tentative D call: TRBD2 (5 bases). Germline V CDR1 and CDR2: SGHNT, YYREEE (reference sequence). This CDR3 contains 14 residues. V lost 4 bases to trimming and J lost 3 bases, with 14 bases between them. Written as DNA, the CDR3 is TGTGCCAGCAGCCCCGAACTCGGGGTCTACGAGCAGTACTTC. Encoded protein: CASSPELGVYEQYF. The full variable domain, with the rest looked up from reference TRBV5-4 and TRBJ2-7, is ETGVTQSPTHLIKTRGQQVTLRCSSQSGHNTVSWYQQALGQGPQFIFQYYREEENGRGNFPPRFSGLQFPNYSSELNVNALELDDSALYLCASSPELGVYEQYFGPGTRLTVT.

CDR3 nucleotide sequence: TGTGCCAGCAGCTTAGGGGGAACACAAGAGACCCAGTACTTC. It yields the protein CASSLGGTQETQYF. The chain recombines TRBV11-3 with TRBJ2-5, with unresolved D. Deletions cut 1 base from V and 2 bases from J, with 8 bases between. Germline V CDR1 and CDR2: SGHNT, YENEEA. This CDR3 contains 14 residues. The whole variable domain, filled in from reference TRBV11-3 and TRBJ2-5, reads EAGVVQSPRYKIIEKKQPVAFWCNPISGHNTLYWYLQNLGQGPELLIRYENEEAVDDSQLPKDRFSAERLKGVDSTLKIQPAELGDSAVYLCASSLGGTQETQYFGPGTRLLVL.

V gene TRBV7-6 combines with J gene TRBJ2-7; perhaps TRBD1 as D (5 bases). The CDR3 spans 12 residues. From germline, CDR1 is SGHVS and CDR2 FNYEAQ. The ends were cut back, 2 bases at V and 3 bases at J, with 5 bases in the middle. The CDR3 coding sequence is TGTGCCAGCAGCTTACAGGGCTACGAGCAGTACTTC. Its translation is CASSLQGYEQYF.

The CDR3 reads CASSSDDTRTDTQYF. The CDR3 DNA reads TGTGCCAGCAGCTCCGATGACACCCGCACAGATACGCAGTATTTT. This chain joins TRBV7-2 and TRBJ2-3; no clear D gene. This CDR3 has 15 amino acids. V was shortened by 4 bases and J by 1 base, with 12 bases between the two germline ends. CDR1 is SGHTA and CDR2 is FQGNSA in the germline V gene.

The chain combines TRBV7-9 with TRBJ2-2; the D gene could be TRBD1 or TRBD2 (6 bases each). V was shortened by 1 base and J by 3 bases, with 21 bases between the two germline ends. The length of the CDR3 is 19 residues. Germline CDR1 SEHNR, CDR2 FQNEAQ (reference sequence). Here the CDR3 reads CASSLEVGGRERHTGELFF. For the CDR3, the DNA is TGTGCCAGCAGCTTAGAGGTCGGGGGCAGGGAAAGACACACCGGGGAGCTGTTTTTT.

This chain uses TRBV10-2 with TRBJ2-3; tentative D call: TRBD2 (6 bases). With 5 bases removed from V and 2 bases from J, the gap between germline ends came to 11 bases. CDR1 WSHSY and CDR2 SAAADI come from the germline V gene. The CDR3 spans 14 residues. CDR3 residues: CASSSGQNTDTQYF. Here the CDR3 DNA reads TGCGCCAGCAGTAGCGGGCAGAACACAGATACGCAGTATTTT.

The J gene is TRBJ2-3, the V gene TRBV27; TRBD1 or TRBD2 may be the D gene (6 bases each). CDR3 size: 15 residues. Between the trimmed V and J ends, which lost 3 bases and 0 bases, there was a span of 10 bases. Germline V gene data show CDR1 as MNHEY and CDR2 as SMNVEV (reference sequence). The DNA of the CDR3 is TGTGCCAGCAGTTTGGGGGGCGGCAGCACAGATACGCAGTATTTT. Amino acid sequence: CASSLGGGSTDTQYF.

The count of this clone is one. The chain employs TRBV5-4 and TRBJ2-6; D is possibly TRBD1 (5 bases). This CDR3 spans 14 amino acids. Trimming shortened V by 5 bases and J by 2 bases, and 8 bases separated the two germline ends. Germline V CDR1 and CDR2: SGHNT, YYREEE (reference sequence). CDR3 region: CASRTGPGANVLTF. As DNA, the CDR3 is TGTGCCAGCAGAACAGGTCCTGGGGCCAACGTCCTGACTTTC.

The CDR3 nucleotides read TGCAGCGCGACAGGGGGAGAGACCCAGTACTTC. Protein product: CSATGGETQYF. The rearrangement joins TRBV29-1 to TRBJ2-5; 9 bases fit TRBD1. Trimming cost V 7 bases and J 4 bases; bases outside gene matches: 1. The CDR3 runs to 11 residues. Germline values: CDR1 SQVTM, CDR2 ANQGSEA.

This rearrangement joins TRBV4-1 to TRBJ2-3; D is ambiguous. V shed 4 bases and J shed 6 bases, with 14 bases lying between them. Germline CDR1 is MGHRA and CDR2 is YSYEKL. The length of the CDR3 is 14 residues. The CDR3 here is CASSLRPSADTQYF. The CDR3 DNA reads TGCGCCAGCAGCCTTCGACCCAGCGCCGATACGCAGTATTTT.

This clone appeared a single time. The genes are TRBV28 and TRBJ2-1, with no clear D. The V gene lost 3 bases and the J gene lost 2 bases, with 11 bases spanning the gap. CDR1 and CDR2 from the germline V gene are MDHEN and SYDVKM. The CDR3 has 15 amino acids. CDR3 protein: CASSFPSGAYNEQFF. The CDR3 region has the DNA TGTGCCAGCAGTTTTCCCAGTGGGGCCTACAATGAGCAGTTCTTC.